The T cell receptor (beta chain) under discussion was sequenced for a study of tumour-infiltrating T cells in Burkitt lymphoma. This clone was detected only a few times. At one end, the junction sequence differs from germline, possibly due to a read error. The protocol was immunoSEQ multiplex PCR, while the TCRdb copy is restricted to in-frame clones and leaves out a portion. The sample lists some 1,400 clones; about an eighth were seen once. Germline CDR1 reads SGHDN; CDR2 reads FVKESK. The CDR3 runs 12 residues. What was sequenced was tumor tissue. The TCR originated in a human donor with Burkitt lymphoma. The rearrangement links TRBV14 to TRBJ2-5; 8 nucleotides align to TRBD1. The CDR3 protein is CASSQDWDRLHF. CDR3 DNA: TGTGCCAGCAGCCAAGACTGGGACAGGTTGCACTTC. The full variable domain, rest sourced from reference TRBV14 and TRBJ2-5, is EAGVTQFPSHSVIEKGQTVTLRCDPISGHDNLYWYRRVMGKEIKFLLHFVKESKQDESGMPNNRFLAERTGGTYSTLKVQPAELEDSGVYFCASSQDWDRLHFGPGTRLLVL.